Presented here are 15 T cell receptor beta chains from one specimen sequenced in a study of T cell repertoires in cytomegalovirus infection. Their specific antigens are unknown. TCRdb ran MiXCR on the reads and lists one entry per CDR3 protein. The repertoire holds around 360,000 distinct CDR3 sequences, with about 34% as singletons. This material consisted of cultured PBMCs, taken from culture after CMV antigen stimulation. The receptor source for this set is a human donor in good health (CMV status not recorded). Some clones in this sample may be carry-over from other donors' samples.

The sample holds a few counts of this clonotype. The rearrangement uses TRBV6-2 or TRBV6-3 and TRBJ1-1; D may be TRBD1 (6 bases). Germline V CDR1 and CDR2: MNHEY, SVGEGT. V lost 5 bases and J lost 4, with 14 bases in between. CDR3 length: 14 residues. CDR3 region: CASSPGTYGTEAFF. The CDR3 coding sequence is TGTGCCAGCAGTCCCGGGACATATGGCACTGAAGCTTTCTTT.

J is TRBJ1-3 and V is TRBV30; tentative D call: TRBD1 (5 bases). V lost 4 bases and J 0 bases, leaving 16 bases between the germline ends. This CDR3 has 16 residues. CDR1 is GTSNPN, CDR2 SVGIG, per germline (reference sequence). The CDR3 coding sequence is TGTGCCTGGAACCAACCGGGACGCCACTCTGGAAACACCATATATTTT. It translates to CAWNQPGRHSGNTIYF.

This clonotype was picked up a small number of times. V gene TRBV18 combines with J gene TRBJ1-2; maybe TRBD1 (6 bases). Trimming took 0 bases from V and 4 from J, leaving 21 bases between them. The CDR3 covers 18 residues. Per the germline V gene, CDR1 is KGHSH and CDR2 is LQKENI. In DNA form, the CDR3 reads TGTGCCAGCTCACCACCGGTATTAGTAGAGACAGGCACCTATGGCTACACCTTC. This codes for CASSPPVLVETGTYGYTF. The full variable domain, with the rest looked up from reference TRBV18 and TRBJ1-2, is NAGVMQNPRHLVRRRGQEARLRCSPMKGHSHVYWYRQLPEEGLKFMVYLQKENIIDESGMPKERFSAEFPKEGPSILRIQQVVRGDSAAYFCASSPPVLVETGTYGYTFGSGTRLTVV.

This clonotype was picked up a small number of times. The rearrangement links TRBV6-5 to TRBJ2-3, with 9 bases aligning to TRBD2. Germline values: CDR1 MNHEY, CDR2 SVGAGI. Germline trimming cut 2 bases from V and 5 bases from J; bases unmatched to any gene: 14. The CDR3 has 18 residues. The CDR3 DNA follows: TGTGCCAGCAGTTACCAATACCCCACGGCGGGAGGGGGAGATACGCAGTATTTT. It codes for CASSYQYPTAGGGDTQYF.

This clonotype was seen a handful of times. This chain uses TRBV7-8 with TRBJ2-1; 7 bases are shared with TRBD1. Trimming took 5 bases from V and 6 from J; bases not matched to a gene: 10. The length of the CDR3 is 15 residues. Per the germline V gene, CDR1 is SGHVS and CDR2 is FQNEAQ. CDR3 nucleotide sequence: TGTGCCAGCAGCGACTTTCAGGGGGATGTCAATGAGCAGTTCTTC. Its protein is CASSDFQGDVNEQFF.

This clonotype showed up just a few times. The chain has TRBV7-9 and TRBJ1-2; 9 positions match TRBD1. Germline V gene lookup returns CDR1 SEHNR and CDR2 FQNEAQ (reference sequence). V was clipped by 3 bases and J by 3 bases; unmatched bases: 8. The CDR3 extends over 16 amino acids. CDR3 residues: CASSLDGTGLYYGYTF. CDR3 DNA: TGTGCCAGCAGCTTGGACGGGACAGGGTTATACTATGGCTACACCTTC. The full variable domain, with the rest looked up from reference TRBV7-9 and TRBJ1-2, is DTGVSQNPRHKITKRGQNVTFRCDPISEHNRLYWYRQTLGQGPEFLTYFQNEAQLEKSRLLSDRFSAERPKGSFSTLEIQRTEQGDSAMYLCASSLDGTGLYYGYTFGSGTRLTVV.

The chain has TRBV12-3 or TRBV12-4 and TRBJ1-1; no clear D. The CDR3 sequence is 13 residues long. Trimming removed 6 bases from V and 5 bases from J, with 13 bases in between. As DNA, the CDR3 is TGTGCCAGCAGAAGGACCACCTGGACTGAAGCTTTCTTT. This encodes CASRRTTWTEAFF.

This clonotype came up once. The chain recombines TRBV18 with TRBJ2-3; a possible D gene is TRBD2 (6 bases). The CDR3 contains 16 residues. The germline gives CDR1 KGHSH, CDR2 LQKENI. V was clipped by 2 bases and J by 3 bases, with 15 bases between them. This CDR3 reads CASSPNGGIQTDTQYF. The CDR3 DNA reads TGTGCCAGCTCACCAAACGGGGGTATCCAAACAGATACGCAGTATTTT.

This clonotype appeared a few times. The genes are TRBV11-3 and TRBJ2-7, with 9 nucleotides matching TRBD1. Germline V CDR1 and CDR2: SGHNT, YENEEA. The CDR3 has 15 amino acids. Trimming cost V 1 base and J 4 bases; bases outside gene matches: 5. As DNA, the CDR3 is TGTGCCAGCAGCTTAGGAGGGGGACAGGGTTACGAGCAGTACTTC. This sequence encodes CASSLGGGQGYEQYF.

The chain combines TRBV6-2 or TRBV6-3 with TRBJ2-7; D possibly corresponds to TRBD1 (5 bases). Per germline, CDR1 MNHEY and CDR2 SVGEGT. V lost 6 bases and J lost 6, with 18 bases in between. The CDR3 is 14 residues long. The CDR3 DNA follows: TGTGCCAGCAGCCGTCTATCGACCCAGGGCGAGCAGTACTTC. This translates into CASSRLSTQGEQYF.

This clonotype was recorded a few times. The CDR3 bases are TGTGCCACCCAGGCGGGAGGTCCTGACAATGAGCAGTTCTTC. It specifies CATQAGGPDNEQFF. J is TRBJ2-1 and V is TRBV15, with TRBD2 matching over 8 bases. Trimming at V came to 8 bases and at J to 5 bases, leaving 8 bases not matched to a gene. The CDR3 is made up of 14 amino acids. The germline gives CDR1 LNHNV, CDR2 YYDKDF (reference sequence).

J is TRBJ1-1 and V is TRBV6-8; D gene uncertain. Trimming took 6 bases from V and 4 from J, leaving 15 bases between them. There are 14 residues in the CDR3. Germline lookup yields CDR1 MNHGY and CDR2 SAAAGT. CDR3 sequence: CASSATSGVTEAFF. CDR3 DNA: TGTGCCAGCAGCGCCACCTCCGGAGTCACTGAAGCTTTCTTT.

The J gene is TRBJ1-1, the V gene TRBV6-1; the D gene is possibly TRBD1 (5 bases). This CDR3 spans 14 amino acids. V dropped 6 bases and J dropped 1 base, with 12 bases sitting between them. Germline-derived CDR1 and CDR2 are MNHNS and SASEGT. The CDR3 is CASSFVGENTEAFF. CDR3 coding DNA: TGTGCCAGCAGCTTTGTAGGGGAGAACACTGAAGCTTTCTTT.

This clonotype occurred many times. The rearrangement uses TRBV20-1 and TRBJ2-7; TRBD2 agrees at 9 bases. The V gene's germline CDR1 is DFQATT and CDR2 SNEGSKA (reference sequence). The CDR3 loop spans 15 amino acids. V shed 1 base, J shed 6 bases, and the junction held 10 bases outside the gene matches. The CDR3 region is CSARGNSGREFEQYF. DNA for the CDR3: TGCAGTGCTAGAGGAAATAGCGGGAGAGAGTTCGAGCAGTACTTC.

This chain uses TRBV4-3 with TRBJ1-1; D gene ambiguous. V lost 2 bases and J 2 bases, leaving 6 bases between the germline ends. The CDR3 has 13 amino acids. Germline CDR1 and CDR2: LGHNA and YSLEER. The CDR3 DNA reads TGCGCCAGCAGCCAAAAAATCAACACTGAAGCTTTCTTT. Protein: CASSQKINTEAFF.